This is a list of T cell receptor beta chains from one sample in a study of blood T cell repertoires in COVID-19. Only in-frame clones appear in the TCRdb table, and some are missing; sequencing was by immunoSEQ multiplex PCR. Among some 180,000 clones listed, approximately 80% were seen once. The material sequenced was PBMCs or T cells enriched from blood (not recorded which). These receptors were collected from a man in his fifties or sixties who had been exposed to COVID-19. Both conserved end residues are part of each CDR3. Size tells how often a clone was seen (once, few, many) or the class of an expanded clone, and some rows leave it out.

j_call	v_call	clone_size	cdr3_aa
TRBJ2-5	TRBV28	few	CASSLPQGRETQYF
TRBJ2-2	TRBV7-9	.	CASSSTGELFF
TRBJ2-1	TRBV11-2	once	CASIQAGGEQFF
TRBJ2-1	TRBV11-3	once	CASSREGYNEQFF
TRBJ2-5	TRBV28	.	CASSLIGRGLQETQYF
TRBJ2-3	TRBV5-1	.	CASSRGGTVSDTQYF
TRBJ2-6	TRBV5-1	once	CASSFNGGSGANVLTF
TRBJ1-1	TRBV6-5	.	CASSYLRGGGLAEAFF
TRBJ2-1	TRBV5-8	once	CASSAGLAGVEEQFF
TRBJ2-7	TRBV12-3/TRBV12-4	.	CASSLSGYHEQYF
TRBJ1-3	TRBV19	.	CASSIGGHTIYF
TRBJ1-6	TRBV28	.	CASSPMAGSYNSPLHF
TRBJ2-5	TRBV27	.	CASSLAGLPQETQYF
TRBJ2-7	TRBV10-3	.	CAISLTSGRADEQYF
TRBJ1-2	TRBV3-1/TRBV3-2	.	CASSLGTGNYGYTF
TRBJ2-4	TRBV28	once	CASSFRGLTGIQYF
TRBJ1-2	TRBV3-1/TRBV3-2	.	CASSHPPSYGYTF
TRBJ2-7	TRBV6-5	.	CASSPGGEGYEQYF
TRBJ2-2	TRBV5-1	.	CASSQRDGNTGELFF
TRBJ2-1	TRBV11-2	.	CASSHTRRINPLYNEQFF
TRBJ2-7	TRBV6-5	.	CASFGRDRGREQYF
TRBJ2-2	TRBV27	.	CASSRSRQGALRAGELFF
TRBJ2-1	TRBV7-2	.	CASSLVGGRVGYEQFF
TRBJ1-5	TRBV19	.	CASRKTGEGRNQPQHF
TRBJ2-7	TRBV5-3	.	CARSFSGHSYEQYF
TRBJ2-6	TRBV5-6	.	CASSFQGTYSGANVLTF
TRBJ2-3	TRBV5-1	once	CASSLAPSWREGRTDTQYF
TRBJ2-1	TRBV5-1	few	CASSLARVPYEQFF
TRBJ1-3	TRBV28	.	CASSPRLASGNTIYF
TRBJ1-1	TRBV7-7	.	CASSKDSNTEAFF
TRBJ2-7	TRBV5-4	.	CASSLDRGPYEQYF
TRBJ1-1	TRBV6-5	few	CASSYDRAGTEAFF
TRBJ2-2	TRBV10-1	many	CASSFSGTDTGELFF
TRBJ1-4	TRBV7-8	.	CASSRLGNEKLFF
TRBJ2-7	TRBV11-2	.	CASSGIRGTVHEQYF
TRBJ2-7	TRBV19	.	CASSRQGVPYEQYF
TRBJ2-7	TRBV7-7	few	CASSLGQGVEQYF
TRBJ2-3	TRBV29-1	many	CSVAGTSGVTTDTQYF
TRBJ1-2	TRBV4-3	.	CASSQESKGGYGYTF
TRBJ1-2	TRBV3-1/TRBV3-2	.	CASSPRGGGGYTF
TRBJ2-4	TRBV19	.	CASSDSGRVNIQYF
TRBJ1-1	TRBV30	few	CAWGTGIEAFF
TRBJ2-2	TRBV10-3	.	CAISGLASYTNTGELFF
TRBJ2-2	TRBV6-2/TRBV6-3	.	CASSLSSANTGELFF
TRBJ1-1	TRBV25-1	.	CASSEKEGLMNTEAFF
TRBJ1-1	TRBV27	.	CASSLSPSDFSGEAFF
TRBJ1-5	TRBV2	few	CASSRQGDSNQPQHF
TRBJ1-5	TRBV18	.	CASSPQELNQPQHF
TRBJ1-5	TRBV19	once	CASPSSDQPQHF
TRBJ1-5	TRBV30	.	CAWSADRGFVTSNQPQHF
TRBJ2-1	TRBV11-3	.	CASSQERGSYNEQFF
TRBJ1-2	TRBV15	.	CATSTRLSGDGYTF
TRBJ1-4	TRBV6-5	.	CASKGALSEKLFF
TRBJ1-1	TRBV5-1	many	CASSTRTGLSAEAFF
TRBJ2-7	TRBV19	.	CATSGLSYEQYF
TRBJ2-7	TRBV7-8	.	CASSTSGGNEQYF
TRBJ2-2	TRBV3-1/TRBV3-2	.	CASSQDTVGSGRVHTGELFF